The sequence of this T cell receptor beta chain was determined in a study of shared clonotypes between healthy human individuals (dated by TCRdb to the early 2020s). As for the study more broadly: The cohort comprised a couple of women and a few men aged 18 to 49 years. For each donor, CD4 naive and CD4 memory were each given three plates, CD8 naive was given two plates, and CD8 memory was given one plate. Between about 0.85 and 10 billion PBMCs per donor were obtained by leukapheresis. To estimate repertoire size and how much clonotype sharing occurs between individuals, the study deeply sequenced the blood TCR repertoires of about five healthy adults. To increase sequencing depth and limit assay-specific biases, different laboratories used diverse techniques to prepare libraries and sequence TCR repertoires.

For this clone: Its recognized antigen is unknown. Within one base of it there is no much larger clone, and no base qualities were kept.

CD8 naive samples were obtained by positive selection for CCR7 among CD45RO-negative cells, yielding a CD45RA+CCR7+ population from which TemRA cells were excluded. Healthy HIV-negative adults with no recently reported acute infections or vaccinations were included as donors. Every donor was a Caucasian adult residing in Nashville, Tennessee, USA. Blood was collected by leukapheresis, and PBMCs were isolated by Ficoll-Histopaque density gradient centrifugation and then cryopreserved in liquid nitrogen vapor phase. Analytical flow cytometry was used to check the purity and quantity of each magnetically sorted T cell population. Each sorted fraction had its genomic DNA isolated and then quantified by UV absorbance on a Nanodrop 2000c. Results and caveats for the whole study, not just this receptor: Naive subsets generally had larger estimated clonotype richness than memory subsets. Pairwise subsampling led to the expectation that sequencing depth would affect the degree of clonotype sharing among donors. Incomplete sequencing was indicated by rarefaction of sorted-subset datasets, despite the large sequencing depth. Because the study included only a small number of donors, the genetic and exposure-history diversity represented was limited. Compared with non-shared clonotypes, clonotypes shared by all four sorted-subset donors had higher generation probabilities. About 5% of naive CD4, around 3.5% of naive CD8, roughly 2.4% of memory CD4, and about 0.4% of memory CD8 clonotypes were shared across a handful of donors. Only blood was sampled, and tissue TCR repertoires likely differ from those in blood.

TCR CDR3 regions were amplified from genomic DNA by multiplex PCR using the deep immunoSEQ assay. Extracted genomic DNA from each cell subset was spread evenly across all wells of several immunoSEQ 96-well plates, with each plate serving as a replicate. For sorted subsets, 150 to 200 ng genomic DNA, equal to 30,000 to 35,000 T cell genomes, was loaded into each replicate PCR. Purified libraries were measured with a Qubit 3.0 fluorometer, size-checked on a Bioanalyzer 2100, and measured again with the KAPA Library Quantification kit. Every immunoSEQ 96-well plate was sequenced on a separate single-read 150-cycle Illumina NextSeq 550 flow cell. In the original analysis: Because the immunoSEQ output included only junctional sequences and no quality scores, the filtering could not be the same as the filtering used for full-length reads. To assign V/J genes and CDR3, sequences were annotated against IMGT germline references using PyIR, a Python wrapper for IgBLAST v1.9. Reads were removed for weak V/J assignments (E-value above 1e-6), missing CDR3, stop codons, out-of-frame junctions, or ambiguous translated residues. V3J clonotypes were defined as sequences sharing the same inferred V gene, J gene, and CDR3 amino acid sequence. Percentage overlap between repertoires was calculated by dividing the number of shared unique clonotypes by the size of the smaller repertoire. Three approaches were used to assess repertoire richness: RTK rarefaction, the Chao1 estimator, and Recon v2.1 estimates of unobserved clonotypes. OLGA was used to compute generation probabilities for all TCRbeta clonotypes that the gDNA method yielded from a few donors. The table comes from immuneACCESS by way of TCRdb, which keeps in-frame sequences with V and J called. Part of the clones is missing from these tables; in studies checked, under half for an unresolved V gene and the rest for unknown reasons. V and J calls and clone size are copied from that table; D and trimming were computed from the DNA. Here the sample has around 1.9 million clones; 93% occur a single time. Together, the top ten hold roughly 1.8% of the sample.

The CDR3, cysteine through phenylalanine, is 19 amino acids long. The retained sequence is limited to the CDR3, 57 bases, with the frame set at the first base. According to the germline V gene, CDR1 reads MDHEN and CDR2 reads SYDVKM. The V end loses 2 bases and the J end loses 6 bases, and a stretch of 25 bases separates them. The sample taken for sequencing was naive CD8+ T cells from PBMCs. Reading the label with the study, this specimen's cell subset or site is: CD45RA+CCR7+. The receptor was derived from a young man in good health. Some clones in this sample may be carry-over from other donors' samples. The receptor chain draws on TRBV28 and TRBJ1-4; TRBD1 might be the D gene, on 5 matching bases. The CDR3 protein is CASSLRGSSPSQKYEKLFF. The DNA reads as follows: TGTGCCAGCAGTTTACGGGGGAGTTCCCCGTCCCAGAAATATGAAAAACTGTTTTTT.